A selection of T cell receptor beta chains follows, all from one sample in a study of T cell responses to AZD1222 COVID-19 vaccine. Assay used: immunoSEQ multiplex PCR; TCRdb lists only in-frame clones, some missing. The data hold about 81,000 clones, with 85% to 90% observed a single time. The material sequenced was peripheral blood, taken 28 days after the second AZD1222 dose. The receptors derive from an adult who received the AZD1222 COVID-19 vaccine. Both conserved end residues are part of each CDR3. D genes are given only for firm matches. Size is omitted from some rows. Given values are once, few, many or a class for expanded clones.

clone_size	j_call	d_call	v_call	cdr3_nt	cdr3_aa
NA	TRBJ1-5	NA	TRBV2	TGTGCCAGCAGTGAAGAAGGAGGGACCTCAGCCCAGCATTTT	CASSEEGGTSAQHF
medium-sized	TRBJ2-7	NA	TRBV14	TGTGCCAGCAGCCAAGATTCGGGGGACATTCAGGTCCCTTTGAAGGACGAGCAGTACTTC	CASSQDSGDIQVPLKDEQYF
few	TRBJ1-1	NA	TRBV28	TGTGCCACCCAGAAGGGAGGACAGCTCGAAGCTTTCTTT	CATQKGGQLEAFF
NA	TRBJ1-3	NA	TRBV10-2	TGCGCCAGCAGTGATTCAGGGTCTGGAAACACCATATATTTT	CASSDSGSGNTIYF
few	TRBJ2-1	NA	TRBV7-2	TGTGCCAGCAGCTTAGCGAGGGGCTGGGATGAGCAGTTCTTC	CASSLARGWDEQFF
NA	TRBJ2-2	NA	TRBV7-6	TGTGCCAGCAGCTTAGCGCCAGGGGCGAACACCGGGGAGCTGTTTTTT	CASSLAPGANTGELFF
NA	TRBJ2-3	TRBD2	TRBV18	TGTGCCAGCTCACGGATCGGGACTAGCGGGCAGAGCACAGATACGCAGTATTTT	CASSRIGTSGQSTDTQYF
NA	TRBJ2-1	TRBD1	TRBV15	TGTGCCACCAGCAGAGTTGGGACAGGGGGCTACAATGAGCAGTTCTTC	CATSRVGTGGYNEQFF
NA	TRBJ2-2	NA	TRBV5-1	TGCGCCAGCAGCTTCGGCCATGAAGGGACCGGGGAGCTGTTTTTT	CASSFGHEGTGELFF
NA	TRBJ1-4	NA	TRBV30	TGTGCCTGGAGTGTAGGGCAGAGGAATGAAAAACTGTTTTTT	CAWSVGQRNEKLFF
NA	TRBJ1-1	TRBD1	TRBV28	TGTGCCAGCAGGAGGGACAGGGGTAGCACTGAAGCTTTCTTT	CASRRDRGSTEAFF
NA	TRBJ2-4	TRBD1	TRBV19	TGTGCCAGTAGTTTCCGACAGGGGGCAGGAGCCAAAAACATTCAGTACTTC	CASSFRQGAGAKNIQYF
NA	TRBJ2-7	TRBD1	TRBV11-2	TGTGCCAGCAGCATTGCCGGGACAGGGCAAGAGCAGTACTTC	CASSIAGTGQEQYF
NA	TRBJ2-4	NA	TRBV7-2	TGTGCCAGCAGCCCCGGACTCTCTCGGGCCAAAAACATTCAGTACTTC	CASSPGLSRAKNIQYF
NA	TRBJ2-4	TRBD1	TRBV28	TGTGCCAGCAGTTTGACAGGGCCTGCCAGTCCCAAAAACATTCAGTACTTC	CASSLTGPASPKNIQYF
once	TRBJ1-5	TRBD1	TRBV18	TGTGCCAGCTCATGGGACAGGGATTCTCAGCCCCAGCATTTT	CASSWDRDSQPQHF
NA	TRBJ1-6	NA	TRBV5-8	TGTGCCAGCCCCCCGGGGGCTAATTCACCCCTCCACTTT	CASPPGANSPLHF
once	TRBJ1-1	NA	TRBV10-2	TGCGCCAGCAGTACTTACAAATATGTTGGCACTGAAGCTTTCTTT	CASSTYKYVGTEAFF
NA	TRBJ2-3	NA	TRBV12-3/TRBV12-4	TGTGCCAGCAGTCGATCAGATACGCAGTATTTT	CASSRSDTQYF
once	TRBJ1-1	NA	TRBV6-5	TGTGCCAGCACCTGGCGAAGGCGCACTGAAGCTTTCTTT	CASTWRRRTEAFF
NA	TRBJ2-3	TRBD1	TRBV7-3	TGTGCCAGCAGCTTAAATCCTGGACAGGGTGGCCAGTATTTT	CASSLNPGQGGQYF
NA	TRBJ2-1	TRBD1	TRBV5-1	TGCGCCAGCAGCTTGGTGACAGGGGCCTACAATGAGCAGTTCTTC	CASSLVTGAYNEQFF
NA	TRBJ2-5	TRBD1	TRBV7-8	TGTGCCAGCAGCACACGGGACAGGCAAGCCTTGGAGACCCAGTACTTC	CASSTRDRQALETQYF
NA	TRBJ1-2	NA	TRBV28	TGTGCCAGCAGCCATCCCGATACGGGGGGCTACACCTTC	CASSHPDTGGYTF
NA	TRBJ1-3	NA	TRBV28	TGTGCCAGCAGTTTGACCGTTAACTCTGGAAACACCATATATTTT	CASSLTVNSGNTIYF
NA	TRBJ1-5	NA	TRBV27	TGTGCCAGCAGTTTTCCGAATCAGCCCCAGCATTTT	CASSFPNQPQHF
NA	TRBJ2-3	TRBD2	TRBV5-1	TGCGCCAGCAGCCGAGGGAGGGATTGGACAGATACGCAGTATTTT	CASSRGRDWTDTQYF
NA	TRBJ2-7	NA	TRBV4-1	TGCGCCAGCAGCCTTAGCCAGGGAGCAGCTGGGGAGCAGTACTTC	CASSLSQGAAGEQYF
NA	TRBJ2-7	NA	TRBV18	TGTGCCAGCTCACCAAGGGGCCAGGGAACTTCCTACGAGCAGTACTTC	CASSPRGQGTSYEQYF
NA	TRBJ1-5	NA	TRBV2	TGTGCCAGCAGAGCTCAGTGGGGCAATCAGCCCCAGCATTTT	CASRAQWGNQPQHF
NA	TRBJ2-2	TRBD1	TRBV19	TGTGCCAGTAGTATCTCTGGACAGGCTTTCTCGAACACCGGGGAGCTGTTTTTT	CASSISGQAFSNTGELFF
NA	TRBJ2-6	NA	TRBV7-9	TGTGCCAGCAGCTTAGGTCAGGGATCTGGGGCCAACGTCCTGACTTTC	CASSLGQGSGANVLTF
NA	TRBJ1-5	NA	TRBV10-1	TGCGCCAGCAGTGCAGAGGGCAATCAGCCCCAGCATTTT	CASSAEGNQPQHF
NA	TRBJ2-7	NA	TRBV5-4	TGTGCCAGCAGCTTGGGATACGAGCAGTACTTC	CASSLGYEQYF
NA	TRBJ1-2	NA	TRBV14	TGTGCCAGCAGTCAGGTTGGGGCGCGGGGCTACACCTTC	CASSQVGARGYTF
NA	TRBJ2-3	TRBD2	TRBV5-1	TGCGCCAGCAGCTTGGGGACTAGCGGGGGGGCAGATACGCAGTATTTT	CASSLGTSGGADTQYF
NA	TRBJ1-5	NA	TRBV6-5	TGTGCCAGCCATCGACAGGACAATCAGCCCCAGCATTTT	CASHRQDNQPQHF
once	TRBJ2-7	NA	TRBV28	TGTGCCAGCAGCCGGGGACCGCCCGAGCAGTACTTC	CASSRGPPEQYF
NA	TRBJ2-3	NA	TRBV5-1	TGCGCCAGCAGCTCCTCCTCCCGCACAGATACGCAGTATTTT	CASSSSSRTDTQYF
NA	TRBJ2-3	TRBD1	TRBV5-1	TGCGCCAGCAGCGCTGGGACAGCCCTTAGCACAGATACGCAGTATTTT	CASSAGTALSTDTQYF
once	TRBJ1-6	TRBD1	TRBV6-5	TGTGCCAGCAGCCCGAGGACAGGAGATAATTCACCCCTCCACTTT	CASSPRTGDNSPLHF
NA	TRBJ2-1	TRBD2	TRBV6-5	TGTGCCAGCAGTTCCGCGGGACTAGCGGGAGTCGGTGAGCAGTTCTTC	CASSSAGLAGVGEQFF
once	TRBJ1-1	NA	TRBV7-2	TGTGCCAGCAGCTTTATGGCAGAAGCTTTCTTT	CASSFMAEAFF
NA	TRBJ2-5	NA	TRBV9	TGTGCCAGCAGCGTAGCCAGCAAAGAGACCCAGTACTTC	CASSVASKETQYF
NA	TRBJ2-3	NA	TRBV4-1	TGCGCCAGCAGCCAAGAAGGCCAGTGGGATACGCAGTATTTT	CASSQEGQWDTQYF
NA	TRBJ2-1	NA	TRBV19	TGTGCCAGTAGTCCATACATGCATGAGCAGTTCTTC	CASSPYMHEQFF